This TCR beta chain was documented in a study of T cell responses to AZD1222 COVID-19 vaccine (dated by TCRdb to the early 2020s). At the level of the whole study: TCR sequencing was performed for about 250 trial participants, of whom roughly 200 were given two doses of AZD1222 and around 26 were given two doses of MenACWY control vaccine. Trial participants were enrolled into age subgroups of 18-55, 56-69 and 70-plus years, which contained about 150, 28 and 57 TCR-sequenced participants, respectively.

Study-level results and caveats: Because no samples from the day 14 peak response were available, repertoires could be characterized only after the peak T cell response. The 56-69-year group was small, and its depth increase did not reach significance, likely because of low power. Only 5 to 7 AZD1222 recipients were SARS-CoV-2 seropositive at baseline, limiting conclusions about previously exposed vaccinees. CD4 TCRs associated with the vaccine covered the entire spike protein, and the dominant responses were in regions 160-218 and 743-854. A significant rise in spike-specific TCR breadth and depth was observed after two AZD1222 doses relative to day 0 and relative to MenACWY recipients. Most participants were white British and females outnumbered males, and the authors suggested that clonal diversity may have been underestimated. Reportedly, almost half of the unique spike-specific TCRs recognized epitopes lying outside the regions that are mutated in the B.1.351 and B.1.1.7 variants.

The time point label corresponds to: about 28 days (+/-7) after the second vaccine dose. The intended sense of this specimen's treatment or condition label: meningococcal conjugate vaccine given as trial control. Vaccinee samples were obtained from the UK trials COV001 and COV002, which included a single-blind randomized controlled phase 2/3 trial of AZD1222 (ChAdOx1 nCoV-19) in healthy adults. For TCRbeta chain sequencing, PBMC samples were collected from trial participants at day 0 and at day 28 after the second dose. On this clone itself: What antigen it recognizes has not been identified. No qualities accompany the bases; no much larger clone lies one base away.

The CDR3 regions of human TCRbeta chains were analyzed by immunosequencing. For the original study's pipeline: Repertoire TCRs were matched against a reference library of SARS-CoV-2-specific TCRs generated with the MIRA antigen-specificity platform. Breadth was defined as the fraction of unique TCRs that were SARS-CoV-2-associated. Depth was defined as the fraction of total T cells that were SARS-CoV-2-associated. Using the MIRA data, each spike-specific TCR was mapped to the spike region that the TCR reacts to and placed in a CD4 or CD8 class. Log10-transformed breadth and depth values were compared by one-way ANOVA with Sidak's multiple comparisons tests. This is the immuneACCESS table as TCRdb keeps it, with only in-frame sequences that have V and J called. A part of the clones is gone; compared with another copy, unresolved V genes explain less than half, and the rest is unexplained. V, J and clone size were drawn from that table, and D and trimming were deduced from the DNA. The sample table records about 170,000 clones; around 89% of these occur just once. The top ten clonotypes cover about 4.1% of the sample.

The source material was peripheral blood, sampled 28 days after the second dose of the MenACWY control vaccine. The source of this sequence is an adult who received the MenACWY meningococcal vaccine as a control.

CDR3 region: CATSEANRYGYTF. DNA sequence: TGTGCCACCAGTGAAGCAAACCGCTATGGCTACACCTTC. Recombination connected TRBV24-1 to TRBJ1-2, with the identity of the D gene unclear. Taken from the germline V gene, the CDR1 and CDR2 loops are KGHDR and SFDVKD. The CDR3 measures 13 amino acids from cysteine to phenylalanine. Only the CDR3 region is kept as DNA, spanning 39 bases read in frame from base 1. Trimming costs V 4 bases and J 4 bases, and their ends lie 9 bases apart.